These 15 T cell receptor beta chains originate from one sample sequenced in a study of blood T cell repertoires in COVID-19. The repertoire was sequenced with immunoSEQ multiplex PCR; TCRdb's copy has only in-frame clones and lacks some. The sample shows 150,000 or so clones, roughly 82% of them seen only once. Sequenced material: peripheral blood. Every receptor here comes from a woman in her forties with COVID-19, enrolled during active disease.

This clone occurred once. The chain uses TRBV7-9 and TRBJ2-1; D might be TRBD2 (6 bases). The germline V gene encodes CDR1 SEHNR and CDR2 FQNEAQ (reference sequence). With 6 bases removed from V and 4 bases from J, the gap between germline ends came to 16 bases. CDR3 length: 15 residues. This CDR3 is CASSIGTGRYNEQFF. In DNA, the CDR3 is TGTGCCAGCAGTATCGGGACTGGACGGTACAATGAGCAGTTCTTC.

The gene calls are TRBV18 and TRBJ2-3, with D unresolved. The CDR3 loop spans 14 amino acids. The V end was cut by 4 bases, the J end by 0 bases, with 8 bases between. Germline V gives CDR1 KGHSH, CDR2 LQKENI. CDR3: CASSLGGSTDTQYF. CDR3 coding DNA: TGTGCCAGCTCACTAGGCGGAAGCACAGATACGCAGTATTTT.

CDR3 in DNA: TGCAGTGCTAGTAAACAGGATAATTCACCCCTCCACTTT. This translates into CSASKQDNSPLHF. The V and J genes are TRBV20-1 and TRBJ1-6; the D gene is possibly TRBD1 (5 bases). The CDR3 runs to 13 residues. From germline, CDR1 is DFQATT and CDR2 SNEGSKA (reference sequence). Trimming shortened V by 3 bases and J by 5 bases, and 8 bases separated the two germline ends.

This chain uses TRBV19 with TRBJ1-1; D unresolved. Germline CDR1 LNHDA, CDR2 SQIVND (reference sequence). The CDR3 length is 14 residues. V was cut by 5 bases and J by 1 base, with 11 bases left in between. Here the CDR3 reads CASSPQTGNTEAFF. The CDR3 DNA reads TGTGCCAGTAGTCCCCAGACTGGGAACACTGAAGCTTTCTTT.

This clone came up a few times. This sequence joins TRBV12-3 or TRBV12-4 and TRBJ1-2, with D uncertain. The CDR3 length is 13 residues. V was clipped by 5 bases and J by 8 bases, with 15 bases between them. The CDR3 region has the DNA TGTGCCAGCAGTCACGGGCCGGGAAAGGGCTACACCTTC. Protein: CASSHGPGKGYTF.

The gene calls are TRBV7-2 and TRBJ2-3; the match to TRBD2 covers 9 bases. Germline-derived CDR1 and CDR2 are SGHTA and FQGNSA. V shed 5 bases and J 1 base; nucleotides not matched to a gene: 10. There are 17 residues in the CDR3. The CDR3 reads CASSATPSGIGTDTQYF. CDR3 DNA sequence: TGTGCCAGCAGCGCCACTCCTAGCGGGATCGGCACAGATACGCAGTATTTT.

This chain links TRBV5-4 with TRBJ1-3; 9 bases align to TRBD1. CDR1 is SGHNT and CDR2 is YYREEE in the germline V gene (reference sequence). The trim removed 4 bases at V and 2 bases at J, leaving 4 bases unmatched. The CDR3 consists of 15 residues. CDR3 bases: TGTGCCAGCAGCCCACGGACAGGGGCTGGAAACACCATATATTTT. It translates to CASSPRTGAGNTIYF. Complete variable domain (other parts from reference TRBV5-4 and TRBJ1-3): ETGVTQSPTHLIKTRGQQVTLRCSSQSGHNTVSWYQQALGQGPQFIFQYYREEENGRGNFPPRFSGLQFPNYSSELNVNALELDDSALYLCASSPRTGAGNTIYFGEGSWLTVV.

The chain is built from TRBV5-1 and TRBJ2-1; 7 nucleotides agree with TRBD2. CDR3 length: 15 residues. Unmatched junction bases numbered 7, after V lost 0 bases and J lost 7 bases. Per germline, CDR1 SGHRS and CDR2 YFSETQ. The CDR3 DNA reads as TGCGCCAGCAGCTTGGCCGGCGGGAGATCAAATGAGCAGTTCTTC. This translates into CASSLAGGRSNEQFF. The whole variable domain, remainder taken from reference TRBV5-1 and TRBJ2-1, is KAGVTQTPRYLIKTRGQQVTLSCSPISGHRSVSWYQQTPGQGLQFLFEYFSETQRNKGNFPGRFSGRQFSNSRSEMNVSTLELGDSALYLCASSLAGGRSNEQFFGPGTRLTVL.

CDR3 DNA sequence: TGTGCCAGCAGCAAGGGGATTCAAGAGACCCAGTACTTC. Its protein is CASSKGIQETQYF. J is TRBJ2-5 and V is TRBV5-4; perhaps TRBD1 as D (5 bases). This CDR3 contains 13 residues. Trimming pared 4 bases from V and 2 bases from J, leaving 9 bases between. The germline gives CDR1 SGHNT, CDR2 YYREEE (reference sequence).

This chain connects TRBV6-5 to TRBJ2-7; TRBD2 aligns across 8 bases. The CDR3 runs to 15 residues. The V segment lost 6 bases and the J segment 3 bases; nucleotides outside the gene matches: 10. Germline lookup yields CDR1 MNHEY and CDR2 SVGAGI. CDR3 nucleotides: TGTGCCAGCAGGGGAGGGACTAGTGTGGACTACGAGCAGTACTTC. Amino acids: CASRGGTSVDYEQYF.

The CDR3 DNA reads TGTGCCAGACTAACCGGGGGAGGGGGGTATGAGCAGTTCTTC. Protein sequence: CARLTGGGGYEQFF. This chain uses TRBV2 with TRBJ2-1; D is possibly TRBD2 (7 bases). Germline CDR1 reads SNHLY; CDR2 reads FYNNEI. The CDR3 covers 14 residues. Trimming removed 9 bases at V and 8 bases at J, with 20 bases between.

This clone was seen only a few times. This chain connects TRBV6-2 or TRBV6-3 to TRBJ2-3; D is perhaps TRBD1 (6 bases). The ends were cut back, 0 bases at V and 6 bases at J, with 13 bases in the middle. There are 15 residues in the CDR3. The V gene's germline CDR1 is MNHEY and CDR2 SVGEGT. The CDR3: CASSYSGASEDTQYF. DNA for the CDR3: TGTGCCAGCAGTTACTCGGGGGCATCGGAGGATACGCAGTATTTT.

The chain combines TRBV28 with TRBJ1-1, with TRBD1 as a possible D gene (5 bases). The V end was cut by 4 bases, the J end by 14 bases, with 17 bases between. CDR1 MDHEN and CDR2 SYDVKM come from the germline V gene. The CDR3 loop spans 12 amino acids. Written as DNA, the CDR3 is TGTGCCAGCAGTTCCCCTCTGCGGGGGTCGTTCTTT. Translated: CASSSPLRGSFF.

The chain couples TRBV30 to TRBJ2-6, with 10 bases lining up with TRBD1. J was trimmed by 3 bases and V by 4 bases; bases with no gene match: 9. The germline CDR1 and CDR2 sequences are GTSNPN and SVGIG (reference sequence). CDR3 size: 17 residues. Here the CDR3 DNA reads TGTGCCTGGACCCTCCGGGACAGGGGTTTTGGGGCCAACGTCCTGACTTTC. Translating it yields CAWTLRDRGFGANVLTF. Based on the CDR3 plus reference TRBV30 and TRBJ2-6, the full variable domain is SQTIHQWPATLVQPVGSPLSLECTVEGTSNPNLYWYRQAAGRGLQLLFYSVGIGQISSEVPQNLSASRPQDRQFILSSKKLLLSDSGFYLCAWTLRDRGFGANVLTFGAGSRLTVL.

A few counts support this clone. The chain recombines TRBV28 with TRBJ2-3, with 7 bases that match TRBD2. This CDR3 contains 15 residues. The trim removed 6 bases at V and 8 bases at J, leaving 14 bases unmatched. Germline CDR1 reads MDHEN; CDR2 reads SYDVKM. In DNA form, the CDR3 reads TGTGCCAGCAGGCCGTCTAGCGGCAAATCAAGTACGCAGTATTTT. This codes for CASRPSSGKSSTQYF. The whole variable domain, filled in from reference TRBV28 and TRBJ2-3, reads DVKVTQSSRYLVKRTGEKVFLECVQDMDHENMFWYRQDPGLGLRLIYFSYDVKMKEKGDIPEGYSVSREKKERFSLILESASTNQTSMYLCASRPSSGKSSTQYFGPGTRLTVL.